The rows below give T cell receptor beta chains drawn from one sample of a study of T cell repertoires in cytomegalovirus infection. Their cognate antigens are unknown. Each CDR3 protein gets one entry after TCRdb re-called the reads with MiXCR. The profile covers about 890,000 distinct CDR3 sequences, with less than 40% appearing a single time and about an eighth taken by the ten largest. This specimen consisted of cultured CD8+ T cells from PBMCs, obtained from culture after CMV antigen stimulation. The receptors originated from a human donor in good health (CMV status not recorded). Some clones in this sample may be carry-over from other donors' samples. CDR3s include the opening cysteine and the closing phenylalanine or tryptophan. Each record gives: J gene, V gene, D gene, clone size, CDR3 protein, CDR3 DNA. D genes are given only for firm matches. Clone size appears in some rows only: once, few, many, or a class for an expanded clone.

TRBJ1-5,TRBV27,.,.,CASSHVAVRRGSNQPQHF,TGTGCCAGCAGTCATGTCGCCGTTCGCAGGGGTAGCAATCAGCCCCAGCATTTT
TRBJ2-1,TRBV6-1,TRBD1,.,CAGELQGAGEQFF,TGTGCCGGGGAACTACAGGGGGCGGGTGAGCAGTTCTTC
TRBJ1-2,TRBV2,TRBD1,.,CASTEGAHGYTF,TGTGCCAGCACGGAGGGGGCTCATGGCTACACCTTC
TRBJ2-3,TRBV7-2,TRBD1,few,CASSSSQGTDTQYF,TGTGCCAGCAGCTCATCACAGGGGACAGATACGCAGTATTTT
TRBJ2-3,TRBV12-5,.,.,CASGFGTTRYTDTQYF,TGTGCTAGTGGTTTCGGTACCACGAGGTACACAGATACGCAGTATTTT
TRBJ2-1,TRBV7-6,TRBD1,few,CASSLTQDRGYNEQFF,TGTGCCAGCAGCTTAACGCAGGACAGGGGGTACAATGAGCAGTTCTTC
TRBJ1-1,TRBV5-1,.,few,CASSLERVMNTEAFF,TGCGCCAGCAGCTTGGAGAGGGTGATGAACACTGAAGCTTTCTTT
TRBJ1-1,TRBV27,.,few,CASTPADRYTEAFF,TGTGCCAGCACCCCCGCGGACAGATACACTGAAGCTTTCTTT
TRBJ2-5,TRBV7-6,.,many,CASSPLGGPTETQYF,TGTGCCAGCAGCCCCTTGGGGGGCCCCACAGAGACCCAGTACTTC
TRBJ1-2,TRBV20-1,.,.,CSAVQDGYTF,TGCAGTGCTGTGCAGGATGGCTACACCTTC
TRBJ2-2,TRBV7-6,.,few,CASSVTGSNTGELFF,TGTGCCAGCAGCGTTACAGGTTCGAACACCGGGGAGCTGTTTTTT
TRBJ2-3,TRBV7-2,.,many,CASRTLGPDTQYF,TGTGCCAGCAGAACTTTAGGGCCAGATACGCAGTATTTT
TRBJ1-1,TRBV4-1,.,.,CASSPGKGRGTEAFF,TGCGCCAGCAGTCCGGGAAAGGGGAGGGGCACTGAAGCTTTCTTT
TRBJ2-7,TRBV6-5,TRBD1,many,CASSTTGGSYEQYF,TGTGCCAGCAGTACGACAGGGGGGAGCTACGAGCAGTACTTC